The clone carrying this T cell receptor beta chain was seen more than once but under ten times. Its antigen is currently unknown. The V gene end was trimmed by 5 bases and the J gene end by 3 bases; junction bases not matched to a gene: 7. The CDR3 runs 16 residues. Per germline, CDR1 SGHAT and CDR2 FQNNGV. These data originate in a study of radiotherapy plus CTLA-4 blockade in lung cancer. Regarding the study as a whole: Response, reportedly, was best predicted by interferon-beta along with early blood T cell clone dynamics.

Measured with immunoSEQ multiplex PCR; TCRdb has only the in-frame clones, and not every one. The sample records some 120,000 clones, roughly 80% being singletons. The receptor's source is a human donor with non-small cell lung cancer that progressed on radiotherapy plus ipilimumab. Some clones in this sample may be carry-over from other donors' samples. The sequencing here drew on peripheral blood, taken from a patient treated with radiotherapy plus ipilimumab. The chain has TRBV11-2 and TRBJ2-1; 10 positions match TRBD2. In DNA form, the CDR3 reads TGTGCCAGCAGCGTTAGCGGGGGGAACTACTACAATGAGCAGTTCTTC. Its translation is CASSVSGGNYYNEQFF.